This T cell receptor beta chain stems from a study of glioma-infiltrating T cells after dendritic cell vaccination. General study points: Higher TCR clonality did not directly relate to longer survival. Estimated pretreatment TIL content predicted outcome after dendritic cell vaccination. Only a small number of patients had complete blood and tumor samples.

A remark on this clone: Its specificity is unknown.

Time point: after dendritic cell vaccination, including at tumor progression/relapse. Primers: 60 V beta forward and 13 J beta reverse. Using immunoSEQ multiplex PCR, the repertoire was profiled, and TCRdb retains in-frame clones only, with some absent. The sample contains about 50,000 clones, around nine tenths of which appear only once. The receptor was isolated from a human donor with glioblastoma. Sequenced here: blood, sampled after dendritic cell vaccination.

CDR3 DNA: TGTGCCAGCATGACCCGGCAGGGACATACTACAGATACGCAGTATTTT. Residues: CASMTRQGHTTDTQYF. The V gene is TRBV28, the J gene TRBJ2-3; D possibly corresponds to TRBD1 (6 bases). V was shortened by 7 bases and J by 3 bases, with 20 bases between the two germline ends. Looked up from germline, CDR1 is MDHEN and CDR2 is SYDVKM. CDR3 length: 16 residues.